These 26 T cell receptor beta chains share one sample of origin, sequenced in a study of shared clonotypes between healthy human individuals. Profiling relied on immunoSEQ multiplex PCR, and the TCRdb table lists in-frame clones only, not all of them. The sample holds approximately 2.1 million clones; more than 85% are singletons and the top ten take 0.35% to 0.5%. The specimen sequenced was naive CD4+ T cells from PBMCs. As for subset: CD45RA+ positively selected. The receptors originated from a man in his late teens or twenties in good health. Some clones in this sample may be carry-over from other donors' samples.

V and J are TRBV6-5 and TRBJ1-2; D may be TRBD1 (5 bases). CDR3 length: 16 amino acids. Germline V lookup: CDR1 MNHEY, CDR2 SVGAGI. With 4 bases removed from V and 7 bases from J, the gap between germline ends came to 22 bases. In DNA, the CDR3 is TGTGCCAGCAGTTCGGGAATCTTGAGGGGAAGGGCTGGCTACACCTTC. It codes for CASSSGILRGRAGYTF.

Of note for this clone: Other nucleotide sequences from this sample produce the same CDR3. The chain couples TRBV7-2 to TRBJ2-7; the D gene is possibly TRBD2 (6 bases). The CDR3 extends over 15 amino acids. From germline, CDR1 is SGHTA and CDR2 FQGNSA. The V and J ends lost 3 bases and 0 bases respectively, with 12 bases between them. The CDR3 coding sequence is TGTGCCAGCAGCTTGCTGGCCGGGAGCTCCTACGAGCAGTACTTC. This encodes CASSLLAGSSYEQYF.

For this clone: This sample also contains other DNA sequences that code for the same CDR3. This chain links TRBV18 with TRBJ2-3; D not certain. V was pared by 3 bases and J by 3 bases, with 4 bases between. Per the germline V gene, CDR1 is KGHSH and CDR2 is LQKENI. CDR3 length: 12 residues. CDR3 loop: CASSPQTDTQYF. The CDR3 region has the DNA TGTGCCAGCTCACCTCAGACAGATACGCAGTATTTT.

The chain recombines TRBV6-4 with TRBJ1-5, with D maybe TRBD1 (5 bases). This CDR3 comprises 13 residues. V lost 5 bases to trimming and J lost 3 bases, with 8 bases between them. CDR1 and CDR2 (germline): MRHNA, SNTAGT. DNA of the CDR3: TGTGCCAGCAGTAGACAGCACAATCAGCCCCAGCATTTT. Amino acid sequence: CASSRQHNQPQHF.

As concerns this clone: The sample contains more than one DNA sequence encoding this CDR3. The CDR3 is CASSPRTSGAYEQYF. CDR3 DNA: TGCGCCAGCAGCCCCAGGACTAGCGGAGCCTACGAGCAGTACTTC. V is TRBV5-1 and J is TRBJ2-7, with 10 bases aligning to TRBD2. There are 15 residues in the CDR3. Germline V lookup: CDR1 SGHRS, CDR2 YFSETQ. Unmatched junction bases numbered 6, after V lost 4 bases and J lost 2 bases.

This chain connects TRBV21-1 to TRBJ2-7; whether TRBD1, the table's D call, matches the DNA was not checked. TRBV21-1 is a pseudogene. CDR3 size: 17 residues. CDR3 residues: CASSKAYEGVSSYEQYF. The CDR3 region has the DNA TGTGCCAGCAGCAAAGCGTACGAGGGGGTTAGCTCCTACGAGCAGTACTTC.

Worth noting for this clone: Other DNA sequences from this sample encode an identical CDR3 as well. In DNA form, the CDR3 reads TGTGCCAGCAGCTTCGGGACTAGCGGGAGCAATGAGCAGTTCTTC. Its protein product is CASSFGTSGSNEQFF. V usage is TRBV7-2 and J usage is TRBJ2-1; 14 nucleotides match TRBD2. This CDR3 contains 15 residues. After removal of 3 bases from V and 6 bases from J, the junction contained 1 base not matched to a gene. Germline V gives CDR1 SGHTA, CDR2 FQGNSA.

This chain uses TRBV28 with TRBJ2-7; D possibly matches TRBD1 or TRBD2 (6 bases each). This CDR3 contains 15 residues. The ends were cut back, 5 bases at V and 4 bases at J, with 18 bases in the middle. Germline V gene lookup returns CDR1 MDHEN and CDR2 SYDVKM. The CDR3 DNA follows: TGTGCCAGCAGTCTGAGGCCGGGGGCTTTATACGAGCAGTACTTC. Amino acid sequence: CASSLRPGALYEQYF.

V and J are TRBV6-6 and TRBJ2-5, with D perhaps given as TRBD1 or TRBD2 (5 bases each). TRBJ2-7 explains the end of the DNA better; the J call may be wrong. The V gene's germline CDR1 is MNHNY and CDR2 SVGAGI (reference sequence). CDR3 length: 12 amino acids. In DNA, the CDR3 is TGTGCCAGCGGGGGTACTCCCTACGAGCAGTACTTC. This sequence encodes CASGGTPYEQYF.

This chain uses TRBV7-8 with TRBJ2-1; 12 bases agree with TRBD2. This CDR3 has 16 residues. Germline lookup yields CDR1 SGHVS and CDR2 FQNEAQ. V lost 1 base, J lost 6 bases, and 4 bases stayed unmatched. Here the CDR3 DNA reads TGTGCCAGCAGCTTAGTGGCTAGCGGGAGGGCCAATGAGCAGTTCTTC. This translates into CASSLVASGRANEQFF.

The chain employs TRBV7-2 and TRBJ2-5; possibly TRBD2 for D (5 bases). Germline CDR1 reads SGHTA; CDR2 reads FQGNSA. V shed 6 bases and J shed 5 bases, with 31 bases lying between them. CDR3 length: 19 residues. Written as DNA, the CDR3 is TGTGCCAGCAGTAAAATACTAGGGCAGCGAGGCGTGAAAGTGGAGACCCAGTACTTC. This sequence encodes CASSKILGQRGVKVETQYF.

A word on this clone: The junction departs from germline at one end; a sequencing error may be responsible. The chain carries TRBV5-4 and TRBJ1-1; no clear D. CDR3 size: 11 residues. Germline V lookup: CDR1 SGHNT, CDR2 YYREEE (reference sequence). CDR3 region: CASSLGGSRLF. The CDR3 nucleotides read TGTGCCAGCAGCTTGGGTGGTAGTAGGCTCTTT.

This clone was recorded once. This chain connects TRBV7-3 to TRBJ2-3; D perhaps matches TRBD2 (5 bases). Per germline, CDR1 SGHTA and CDR2 FQGTGA. Trimming cost V 4 bases and J 5 bases, with 10 bases left between them. CDR3 size: 13 residues. CDR3 bases: TGTGCCAGCAGCTCTGCCGCGGGAGATACGCAGTATTTT. As protein: CASSSAAGDTQYF.

The rearrangement links TRBV6-5 to TRBJ1-4; D remains ambiguous. The germline V and J ends were trimmed by 6 bases and 8 bases, with 16 bases remaining between them. This CDR3 contains 14 residues. Germline V CDR1 and CDR2: MNHEY, SVGAGI. DNA of the CDR3: TGTGCCAGCAGGACCTCCGGAACGGGGGAAAAACTGTTTTTT. This encodes CASRTSGTGEKLFF.

The V and J genes are TRBV7-3 and TRBJ1-2; 9 bases are a match to TRBD1. The CDR3 is 18 amino acids. Germline trimming cut 0 bases from V and 4 bases from J; bases unmatched to any gene: 12. In germline, CDR1 is SGHTA, CDR2 FQGTGA. Written as DNA, the CDR3 is TGTGCCAGCAGCTTAACCGCGGGACAGGGTGGGTATTTCTATGGCTACACCTTC. This sequence encodes CASSLTAGQGGYFYGYTF.

The chain employs TRBV29-1 and TRBJ2-2, with a possible D match to TRBD1 (6 bases). Deletions cut 4 bases from V and 9 bases from J, with 12 bases between. The CDR3 consists of 12 residues. Germline CDR1 and CDR2: SQVTM and ANQGSEA. The CDR3: CSVAGAGRELFF. The CDR3 DNA reads TGCAGCGTTGCAGGGGCCGGCCGGGAGCTGTTTTTT.

The chain carries TRBV7-2 and TRBJ2-7; 10 bases fit TRBD1. Germline V lookup: CDR1 SGHTA, CDR2 FQGNSA. The trim removed 6 bases at V and 1 base at J, leaving 6 bases unmatched. The CDR3 is 15 amino acids. CDR3 sequence reads: CASSMDRGSSYEQYF. The CDR3 nucleotides are TGTGCCAGCAGTATGGACAGGGGGTCATCCTACGAGCAGTACTTC.

V gene TRBV6-1 combines with J gene TRBJ2-5; tentatively, D is TRBD1 (6 bases). The V gene's germline CDR1 is MNHNS and CDR2 SASEGT. This CDR3 spans 13 amino acids. The V end lost 7 bases, the J end lost 1 base, and 10 bases lay between the germline ends. CDR3 DNA sequence: TGTGCCAGCACAGGGGATTTCCAAGAGACCCAGTACTTC. Its translation is CASTGDFQETQYF.

Only one count was recorded for this clone. The chain carries TRBV30 and TRBJ2-5; unclear D gene. The germline CDR1 and CDR2 sequences are GTSNPN and SVGIG (reference sequence). V lost 2 bases and J 0 bases, leaving 7 bases between the germline ends. The CDR3 consists of 13 residues. The CDR3 region has the DNA TGTGCCTGGAGTAGTCAGCACCAAGAGACCCAGTACTTC. It encodes CAWSSQHQETQYF.

This chain connects TRBV6-5 to TRBJ1-3, with D perhaps matching TRBD1 (5 bases). The V end lost 2 bases, the J end lost 0 bases, and 11 bases lay between the germline ends. Germline V gives CDR1 MNHEY, CDR2 SVGAGI. The CDR3 is 16 residues long. DNA of the CDR3: TGTGCCAGCAGTTACCAGGGCCCCAGCTCTGGAAACACCATATATTTT. This sequence encodes CASSYQGPSSGNTIYF.

This rearrangement joins TRBV4-3 to TRBJ2-6; no definite D call. Trimming removed 1 base at V and 2 bases at J, with 9 bases between. The CDR3 is 16 amino acids. In germline, CDR1 is LGHNA, CDR2 YSLEER. The CDR3 sequence is CASSQVWGPGANVLTF. The CDR3 DNA reads TGCGCCAGCAGCCAAGTCTGGGGTCCTGGGGCCAACGTCCTGACTTTC.

The chain is built from TRBV18 and TRBJ1-5; 10 bases are shared with TRBD1. V shed 0 bases, J shed 7 bases, and the junction held 6 bases outside the gene matches. Germline V gene lookup returns CDR1 KGHSH and CDR2 LQKENI. The CDR3 consists of 16 residues. This chain's CDR3 is CASSPPGQGSEQPQHF. CDR3 in DNA: TGTGCCAGCTCACCACCGGGACAGGGGAGCGAGCAGCCCCAGCATTTT.

The chain combines TRBV4-1 with TRBJ2-7, with 13 bases identical to TRBD2. V dropped 2 bases and J dropped 3; count of bases not matched to a gene: 7. Germline-derived CDR1 and CDR2 are MGHRA and YSYEKL. The CDR3 has 17 amino acids. The CDR3 nucleotides are TGCGCCAGCAGCCAACCAACTAGCGGGAGGGGTAGCTACGAGCAGTACTTC. Translation gives CASSQPTSGRGSYEQYF.

V is TRBV6-5 and J is TRBJ2-5; 10 bases are shared with TRBD1. The junction had 6 bases not matched to a gene; V was cut back by 6 bases and J by 5 bases. CDR3 length: 14 residues. Germline values: CDR1 MNHEY, CDR2 SVGAGI. The DNA of the CDR3 is TGTGCCAGCAGCAACGGACAGGGGGAGGAGACCCAGTACTTC. As protein: CASSNGQGEETQYF.

For this clone: This sample also contains other DNA sequences that code for the same CDR3. This chain uses TRBV5-1 with TRBJ2-5; TRBD2 matches 10 bases. After removal of 2 bases from V and 3 bases from J, the junction contained 4 bases not matched to a gene. Germline CDR1 is SGHRS and CDR2 is YFSETQ. The CDR3 sequence is 15 residues long. Here the CDR3 DNA reads TGCGCCAGCAGCTTCGGGCTAGCGGGAGAAGAGACCCAGTACTTC. Its protein product is CASSFGLAGEETQYF. Using reference TRBV5-1 and TRBJ2-5 for the parts outside the CDR3, the full variable domain is KAGVTQTPRYLIKTRGQQVTLSCSPISGHRSVSWYQQTPGQGLQFLFEYFSETQRNKGNFPGRFSGRQFSNSRSEMNVSTLELGDSALYLCASSFGLAGEETQYFGPGTRLLVL.

The chain recombines TRBV5-6 with TRBJ2-7, with 7 positions matching TRBD2. V lost 4 bases, J lost 0 bases, and 13 bases stayed unmatched. The CDR3 runs 17 residues. CDR1 is SGHDT and CDR2 is YYEEEE in the germline V gene. CDR3 residues: CASSPRYMAGASYEQYF. CDR3 bases: TGTGCCAGCAGCCCCCGCTATATGGCGGGAGCCTCCTACGAGCAGTACTTC.